This TCR beta chain was captured in a study of T cells in localized non-small cell lung cancer (dated by TCRdb to 2020 to 2022). In terms of the full investigation: T cell repertoires of about 240 early-stage NSCLC patients were analyzed, with tumors being compared against uninvolved tumor-adjacent lungs. A mean age of around 69 years was recorded for the NSCLC patients, of whom 129 were male and 90 to 110 were female. The cohort consisted of 236 treatment-naive NSCLC patients whose localized lung tumors had been resected. General conclusions and limits of the study: Uninvolved tumor-adjacent lung showed the highest T cell clonality, higher than tumor, which suggests more focused antigenic responses in the uninvolved tumor-adjacent lung. Because of the exploratory design, TCR variables were selected using unadjusted p-values without false-discovery rate correction. Longer overall survival was associated with higher blood T cell density, whereas shorter survival was associated with higher adjacent-lung clonality. Because multi-region tumor sequencing was not performed, intratumor heterogeneity could not be ruled out. Of the top 100 tumor clones, a median of roughly 57 were detected in paired uninvolved adjacent lung; approximately 30 were also among that lung's top 100.

Including the terminal cysteine and phenylalanine, the CDR3 comprises 12 residues. The entry retains the CDR3 DNA only, 36 bases that are in frame from base 1. According to the germline V gene, CDR1 reads KGHSH and CDR2 reads LQKENI. The trim is 2 bases for V and 11 bases for J, with a gap of 12 bases between the germline ends. Two independent pathologists confirmed that the uninvolved adjacent lung, which was taken at least 2 cm from the tumor margin, was free of atypia. At diagnosis, peripheral blood, uninvolved tumor-adjacent lung and tumor were collected and stored as a combination of fresh-frozen and FFPE material. The immunoSEQ Assay was used to sequence TCR beta CDR3 regions from DNA. The source study handled its data this way. To compute T cell density, TCR beta template counts were normalized to usable DNA, which was estimated by amplifying housekeeping genes. Using the preseqR package, richness was estimated by extrapolating to 120,000 templates for tissue samples and 400,000 templates for PBMC samples. Clonality was defined as one minus Pielou's evenness. Differential abundance testing on productive amino-acid clonotypes, with a minimum total count of 5 and an alpha of 0.1, was used to identify tissue-enriched TCRs. The Jaccard Index and the Morisita Overlap Index were used to measure repertoire overlap between compartments. GLIPH grouped TCR beta CDR3s together with public tetramer-defined viral CDR3s, and a viral motif had to include at least three viral sequences and also show V-gene enrichment. In TCRdb, the immuneACCESS table is reduced to in-frame sequences with V and J assigned. These tables do not hold every clone; where another copy was compared, an unresolved V gene accounts for under half, and the others remain unexplained. V and J calls and clone size are as listed in that table; D and trimming were resolved from the DNA. For this sample there are more than 2,000 clones; about 34% appear just once. The ten largest clones capture more than 10% of the sample.

Concerning this clone: Its antigen specificity is not known. Base qualities are missing; no much larger clone stands one base away.

Rearrangement joined TRBV18 to TRBJ1-1; no confident D gene assignment can be made. This receptor was obtained from a male donor aged 60 or over with stage I squamous cell lung carcinoma. Sequenced here: normal lung tissue next to the tumor, sampled before any cancer treatment. CDR3 protein: CASSPERETAFF. At the DNA level, the sequence is TGTGCCAGCTCACCAGAAAGGGAGACGGCTTTCTTT.